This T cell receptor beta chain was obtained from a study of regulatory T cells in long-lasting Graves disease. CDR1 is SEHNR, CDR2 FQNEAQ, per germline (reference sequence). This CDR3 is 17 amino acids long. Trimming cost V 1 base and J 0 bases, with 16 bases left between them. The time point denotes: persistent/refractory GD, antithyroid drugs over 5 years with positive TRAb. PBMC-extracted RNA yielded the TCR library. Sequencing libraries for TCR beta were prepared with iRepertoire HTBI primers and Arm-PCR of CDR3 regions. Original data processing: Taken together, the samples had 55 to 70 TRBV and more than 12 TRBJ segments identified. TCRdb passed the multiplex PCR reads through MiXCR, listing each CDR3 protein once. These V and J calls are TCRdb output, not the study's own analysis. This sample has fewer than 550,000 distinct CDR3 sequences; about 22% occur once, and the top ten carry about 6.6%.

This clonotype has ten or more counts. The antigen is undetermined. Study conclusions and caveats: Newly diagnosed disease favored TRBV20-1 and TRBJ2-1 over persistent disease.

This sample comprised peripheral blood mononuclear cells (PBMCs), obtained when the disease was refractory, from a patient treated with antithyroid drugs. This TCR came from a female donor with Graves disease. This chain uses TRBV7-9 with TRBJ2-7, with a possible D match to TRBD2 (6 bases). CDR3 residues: CASSLVGDSTLSYEQYF. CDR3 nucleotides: TGTGCCAGCAGCTTAGTAGGGGACTCGACCCTCTCCTACGAGCAGTACTTC.